Presented here are 26 T cell receptor beta chains from one specimen sequenced in a study of CD8 T cells in ankylosing spondylitis. Study results and limitations: Seven to nine highly homologous variants formed a TCR beta motif that appeared characteristic of ankylosing spondylitis blood.

In TCRdb, the 5' RACE reads were re-called with MiXCR into one record per CDR3 protein. Of hundreds of thousands of distinct CDR3 sequences in the sample, approximately 20% are singletons; the top ten hold roughly 42%. Their target antigens are unknown. The sample taken for sequencing was blood, either unsorted or a sorted T cell fraction (not recorded which). These receptors all stem from a male donor with ankylosing spondylitis.

The chain couples TRBV5-1 to TRBJ1-4; D perhaps matches TRBD1 (6 bases). This CDR3 is built from 17 residues. Trimming left V 0 bases short and J 8 bases short, with 20 bases between. CDR1 and CDR2 (germline): SGHRS, YFSETQ. CDR3 coding DNA: TGCGCCAGCAGCTTGGGGGGCCCCGGGACATTCGAGGAAAAACTGTTTTTT. Amino acid sequence: CASSLGGPGTFEEKLFF.

This clonotype showed up many times. Written as DNA, the CDR3 is TGTGCCAGCAGTGAGGGCGGTGAAGCTTTCTTT. Protein: CASSEGGEAFF. V and J are TRBV3-1 and TRBJ1-1; D not certain. V was cut by 6 bases and J by 7 bases, with 9 bases left in between. CDR1 is LGHDT, CDR2 YNNKEL, per germline (reference sequence). This CDR3 is 11 amino acids long.

This clonotype was counted a few times. The V gene is TRBV7-6, the J gene TRBJ2-1, with D possibly being TRBD2 (5 bases). CDR1 SGHVS and CDR2 FNYEAQ come from the germline V gene. Trimming pared 4 bases from V and 0 bases from J, leaving 7 bases between. The CDR3 runs 14 residues. The CDR3 region has the DNA TGTGCCAGCAGCTGGGAGAGCTCCTACAATGAGCAGTTCTTC. Amino acid sequence: CASSWESSYNEQFF.

This clonotype was counted ten times or more. The chain recombines TRBV20-1 with TRBJ1-5; 8 bases are shared with TRBD1. The CDR3 covers 15 residues. Germline-derived CDR1 and CDR2 are DFQATT and SNEGSKA (reference sequence). J was trimmed by 9 bases and V by 4 bases; bases with no gene match: 14. The CDR3 region is CSAKNLGQAYAPQHF. Here the CDR3 DNA reads TGCAGTGCTAAAAATTTGGGACAGGCCTACGCGCCCCAGCATTTT.

The chain is built from TRBV7-8 and TRBJ2-7; TRBD2 aligns across 8 bases. CDR1 and CDR2 from the germline V gene are SGHVS and FQNEAQ. This CDR3 contains 17 residues. The V gene end was trimmed by 1 base and the J gene end by 4 bases; junction bases not matched to a gene: 12. The CDR3 region is CASSLGTGAGEFYEQYF. Written as DNA, the CDR3 is TGTGCCAGCAGCTTAGGGACCGGAGCGGGAGAGTTTTACGAGCAGTACTTC.

This chain connects TRBV20-1 to TRBJ2-3; either TRBD1 or TRBD2 may supply D (7 bases each). CDR1 is DFQATT, CDR2 SNEGSKA, per germline (reference sequence). V was pared by 1 base and J by 4 bases, with 15 bases between. The CDR3 extends over 15 amino acids. The CDR3 spells CSARVRGLAADTQYF. In DNA form, the CDR3 reads TGCAGTGCTAGAGTTAGGGGGCTAGCGGCAGATACGCAGTATTTT.

The chain links TRBV4-1 to TRBJ2-3, with TRBD2 matching over 7 bases. The ends lost 0 bases at V and 2 bases at J; junction bases unmatched: 17. The CDR3 loop spans 20 amino acids. CDR1 is MGHRA, CDR2 YSYEKL, per germline. The CDR3: CASSQDLWAGETRPTDTQYF. For the CDR3, the DNA is TGCGCCAGCAGCCAAGATCTGTGGGCGGGGGAAACCAGACCCACAGATACGCAGTATTTT.

J is TRBJ2-3 and V is TRBV4-2; the match to TRBD2 covers 9 bases. Germline CDR1 is LGHNA and CDR2 is YNFKEQ. This CDR3 region has 16 residues. Trimming removed 1 base from V and 1 base from J; junction bases left unmatched: 3. The CDR3, as DNA: TGTGCCAGCAGCCAAGGGGTAGCGGGGGGCACAGATACGCAGTATTTT. Protein sequence: CASSQGVAGGTDTQYF.

This sequence joins TRBV12-3 or TRBV12-4 and TRBJ2-7, with D unclear. V lost 3 bases and J 1 base, leaving 7 bases between the germline ends. The CDR3 is made up of 13 amino acids. CDR3 amino acids: CASSFGRSYEQYF. CDR3 in DNA: TGTGCCAGCAGTTTCGGACGATCCTACGAGCAGTACTTC.

This clonotype was observed a few times. V usage is TRBV30 and J usage is TRBJ2-1; 7 bases are a match to TRBD2. Per the germline V gene, CDR1 is GTSNPN and CDR2 is SVGIG (reference sequence). There are 13 residues in the CDR3. With V trimmed by 0 bases and J by 15 bases, 11 bases remained unmatched. CDR3 DNA: TGTGCCTGGAGTGTACATGGGGAAGCGGGACGGTTCTTC. Translating gives CAWSVHGEAGRFF.

This rearrangement joins TRBV6-1 to TRBJ2-2; TRBD2 matches at 11 bases. The J segment lost 5 bases and the V segment lost 3 bases, leaving 5 bases of the junction unmatched. Germline V gene sequence: CDR1 MNHNS, CDR2 SASEGT. This CDR3 has 16 amino acids. CDR3 amino acids: CASSDLSSGRTGELFF. CDR3 DNA: TGTGCCAGCAGTGACCTATCTAGCGGGAGGACCGGGGAGCTGTTTTTT.

This clonotype turned up a few times. V usage is TRBV9 and J usage is TRBJ2-7; 8 bases are a match to TRBD1. This CDR3 contains 13 residues. Per germline, CDR1 SGDLS and CDR2 YYNGEE. V was clipped by 3 bases and J by 5 bases; unmatched bases: 4. The CDR3 DNA is TGTGCCAGCAGCGCGGGGACAGGCCACGAGCAGTACTTC. This gives the protein CASSAGTGHEQYF.

This clonotype was found many times. V usage is TRBV29-1 and J usage is TRBJ1-1; D is possibly TRBD1 (6 bases). V was clipped by 3 bases and J by 6 bases, with 14 bases between them. This CDR3 contains 13 residues. The germline CDR1 and CDR2 sequences are SQVTM and ANQGSEA. CDR3 sequence reads: CSVDGTGLAEAFF. CDR3 DNA: TGCAGCGTTGATGGCACAGGGTTGGCTGAAGCTTTCTTT.

This clonotype was seen a few times. The chain combines TRBV5-1 with TRBJ1-1, with D unresolved. The CDR3 contains 13 residues. Trimming left V 0 bases short and J 6 bases short, with 9 bases between. CDR1 and CDR2 (germline): SGHRS, YFSETQ. In nucleotides, the CDR3 is TGCGCCAGCAGCTTGGCGGGGATCCCTGAAGCTTTCTTT. Its translation is CASSLAGIPEAFF.

The chain has TRBV6-5 and TRBJ2-3, with a tentative D call TRBD2 (5 bases). The CDR3 extends over 18 amino acids. Trimming left V 2 bases short and J 4 bases short, with 22 bases between. The V gene's germline CDR1 is MNHEY and CDR2 SVGAGI. The DNA of the CDR3 is TGTGCCAGCAGTTACACCCCCCCTGGTGGGAGCTTGGCAGATACGCAGTATTTT. Amino acid sequence: CASSYTPPGGSLADTQYF.

This clonotype was seen only a few times. The chain links TRBV20-1 to TRBJ2-2, with D hard to call. The V end lost 0 bases, the J end lost 3 bases, and 14 bases lay between the germline ends. There are 16 residues in the CDR3. Germline V gene lookup returns CDR1 DFQATT and CDR2 SNEGSKA (reference sequence). The CDR3 region has the DNA TGCAGTGCTAGAGATCCTGTGCTTCCAGACACCGGGGAGCTGTTTTTT. This encodes CSARDPVLPDTGELFF.

This clonotype was seen repeatedly, ten times or more. The J gene is TRBJ2-7, the V gene TRBV27; D assignment may be TRBD1 or TRBD2 (5 bases each). This CDR3 is built from 14 residues. V lost 2 bases, J lost 5 bases, and 13 bases lay in between. Germline CDR1 and CDR2: MNHEY and SMNVEV (reference sequence). The CDR3: CASSLGGGSNEQYF. The CDR3 DNA reads TGTGCCAGCAGTTTAGGGGGTGGTTCTAACGAGCAGTACTTC.

This clonotype turned up a few times. V and J are TRBV7-9 and TRBJ1-2; no definite D call. CDR3 length equals 14 residues. Germline V gene data show CDR1 as SEHNR and CDR2 as FQNEAQ (reference sequence). V dropped 7 bases and J dropped 2 bases, with 14 bases sitting between them. Here the CDR3 DNA reads TGTGCCAGCACCCGCGAGTTGGACAACTATGGCTACACCTTC. This encodes CASTRELDNYGYTF.

This clonotype turned up a few times. The chain uses TRBV28 and TRBJ2-3; TRBD1 matches 7 bases. The CDR3 contains 14 residues. V was clipped by 6 bases and J by 4 bases; unmatched bases: 7. Germline V gives CDR1 MDHEN, CDR2 SYDVKM. The CDR3 here is CASRRQGAPDTQYF. The CDR3 DNA reads TGTGCCAGCAGGAGACAGGGTGCCCCAGATACGCAGTATTTT.

There are many counts of this clonotype. The rearrangement links TRBV7-8 to TRBJ2-6; no reliable D call. The CDR3 length is 17 residues. The germline V gene encodes CDR1 SGHVS and CDR2 FQNEAQ. V gave up 1 base and J gave up 2 bases, with 12 bases separating them. As DNA, the CDR3 is TGTGCCAGCAGCTTAGTACGAACAGTGACTGGGGCCAACGTCCTGACTTTC. Encoded protein: CASSLVRTVTGANVLTF.

This clonotype was recorded a few times. The chain carries TRBV20-1 and TRBJ1-2; D not resolved. This CDR3 contains 11 residues. V was cut by 3 bases and J by 4 bases, with 6 bases left in between. Germline assignment: CDR1 DFQATT and CDR2 SNEGSKA (reference sequence). CDR3 in amino acids: CSARAPYGYTF. CDR3 DNA sequence: TGCAGTGCTAGGGCCCCCTATGGCTACACCTTC.

This clonotype appeared a few times. The genes are TRBV6-1 and TRBJ2-1; D is unclear. Germline lookup yields CDR1 MNHNS and CDR2 SASEGT. This CDR3 spans 16 amino acids. Trimming left V 2 bases short and J 4 bases short, with 15 bases between. Here the CDR3 DNA reads TGTGCCAGCAGTGAAAGGCCACACTCTGCTTACAATGAGCAGTTCTTC. It encodes CASSERPHSAYNEQFF.

This sequence joins TRBV29-1 and TRBJ1-1, with 10 positions matching TRBD1. CDR3 length: 16 residues. The germline V gene has CDR1 SQVTM and CDR2 ANQGSEA. V lost 0 bases to trimming and J lost 2 bases; unmatched junction nucleotides: 6. The CDR3 bases are TGCAGCGTTGAAGATCTTGGGACAGGGGCAAACACTGAAGCTTTCTTT. Encoded protein: CSVEDLGTGANTEAFF.

This clonotype turned up a few times. The rearrangement uses TRBV20-1 and TRBJ2-1, with 11 bases that match TRBD2. The length of the CDR3 is 15 residues. CDR1 and CDR2 from the germline V gene are DFQATT and SNEGSKA (reference sequence). V lost 4 bases and J lost 4; bases outside the gene matches: 6. The CDR3, as DNA: TGCAGTGCTATTACCGGGACTAGCGGATACAATGAGCAGTTCTTC. The encoded protein is CSAITGTSGYNEQFF.

This clonotype has only a few counts. The chain has TRBV29-1 and TRBJ2-3; 12 bases match TRBD1. The ends lost 6 bases at V and 5 bases at J; junction bases unmatched: 12. From germline, CDR1 is SQVTM and CDR2 ANQGSEA. The CDR3 is 16 residues long. CDR3 residues: CSVQNWDRGPVDTQYF. CDR3 in DNA: TGCAGCGTGCAAAACTGGGACAGGGGGCCTGTAGATACGCAGTATTTT.

The chain's CDR3 is CASTTGDEQFF. The CDR3 DNA is TGTGCCAGCACCACGGGCGATGAGCAGTTCTTC. This chain joins TRBV4-2 and TRBJ2-1, with D uncertain. This CDR3 is 11 amino acids long. The V end was cut by 7 bases, the J end by 8 bases, with 9 bases between. Germline assignment: CDR1 LGHNA and CDR2 YNFKEQ.